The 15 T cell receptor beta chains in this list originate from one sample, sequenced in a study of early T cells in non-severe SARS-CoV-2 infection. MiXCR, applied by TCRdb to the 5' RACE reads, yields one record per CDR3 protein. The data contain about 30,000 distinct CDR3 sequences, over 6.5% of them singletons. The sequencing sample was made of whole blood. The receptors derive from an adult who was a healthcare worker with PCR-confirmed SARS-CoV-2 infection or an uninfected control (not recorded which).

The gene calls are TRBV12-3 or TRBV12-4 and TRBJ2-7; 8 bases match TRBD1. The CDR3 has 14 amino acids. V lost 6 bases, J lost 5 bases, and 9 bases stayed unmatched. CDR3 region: CASSRTGKLNEQYF. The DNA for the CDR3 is TGTGCCAGCAGCCGGACAGGGAAGCTTAACGAGCAGTACTTC.

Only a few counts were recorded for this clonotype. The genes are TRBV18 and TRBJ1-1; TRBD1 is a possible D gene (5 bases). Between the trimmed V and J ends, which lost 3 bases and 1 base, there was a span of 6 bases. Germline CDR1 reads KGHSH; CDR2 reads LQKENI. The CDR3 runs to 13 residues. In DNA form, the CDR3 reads TGTGCCAGCTCACCGGGGGGGAACACTGAAGCTTTCTTT. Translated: CASSPGGNTEAFF.

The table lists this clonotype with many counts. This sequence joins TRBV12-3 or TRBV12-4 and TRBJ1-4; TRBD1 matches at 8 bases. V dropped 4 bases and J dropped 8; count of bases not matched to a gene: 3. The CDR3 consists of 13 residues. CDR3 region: CASSWGTGEKLFF. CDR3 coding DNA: TGTGCCAGCAGTTGGGGGACAGGAGAAAAACTGTTTTTT.

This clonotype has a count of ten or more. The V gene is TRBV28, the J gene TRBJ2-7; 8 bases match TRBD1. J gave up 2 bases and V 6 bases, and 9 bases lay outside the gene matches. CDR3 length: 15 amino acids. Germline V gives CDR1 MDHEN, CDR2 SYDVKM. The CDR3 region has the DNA TGTGCCAGCAGACCGGGGACAGGTGTTCCCTACGAGCAGTACTTC. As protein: CASRPGTGVPYEQYF.

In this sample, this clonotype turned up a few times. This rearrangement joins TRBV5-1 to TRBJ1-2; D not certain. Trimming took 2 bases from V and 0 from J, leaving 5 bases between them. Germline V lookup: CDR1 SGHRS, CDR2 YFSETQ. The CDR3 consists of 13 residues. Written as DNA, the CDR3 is TGCGCCAGCAGCTTCGAAGCTAACTATGGCTACACCTTC. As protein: CASSFEANYGYTF.

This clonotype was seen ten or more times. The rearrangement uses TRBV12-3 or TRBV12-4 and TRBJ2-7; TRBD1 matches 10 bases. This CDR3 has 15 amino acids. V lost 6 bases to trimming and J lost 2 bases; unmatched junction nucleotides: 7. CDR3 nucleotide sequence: TGTGCCAGCAGATCCTCCGGGACAGGGGCCTACGAGCAGTACTTC. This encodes CASRSSGTGAYEQYF.

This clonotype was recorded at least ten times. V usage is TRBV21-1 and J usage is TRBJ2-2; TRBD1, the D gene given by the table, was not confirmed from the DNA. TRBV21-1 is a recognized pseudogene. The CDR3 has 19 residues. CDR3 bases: TGTGCCAGCAGCAAAAAGTTGGACAGGGCCGCCTCGAACACCGGGGAGCTGTTTTTT. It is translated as CASSKKLDRAASNTGELFF.

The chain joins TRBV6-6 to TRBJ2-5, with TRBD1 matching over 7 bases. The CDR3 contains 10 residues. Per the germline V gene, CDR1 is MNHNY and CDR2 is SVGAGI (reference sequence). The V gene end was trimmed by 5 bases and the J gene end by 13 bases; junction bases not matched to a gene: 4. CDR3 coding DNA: TGTGCCAGCAGTGGGGACAGAACGTACTTC. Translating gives CASSGDRTYF.

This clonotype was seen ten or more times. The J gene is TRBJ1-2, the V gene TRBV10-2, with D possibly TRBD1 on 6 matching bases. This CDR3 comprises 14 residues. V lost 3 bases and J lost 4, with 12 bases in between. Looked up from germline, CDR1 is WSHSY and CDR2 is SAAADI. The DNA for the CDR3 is TGCGCCAGCAGTGATTCTACAGGGACCTATGGCTACACCTTC. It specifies CASSDSTGTYGYTF.

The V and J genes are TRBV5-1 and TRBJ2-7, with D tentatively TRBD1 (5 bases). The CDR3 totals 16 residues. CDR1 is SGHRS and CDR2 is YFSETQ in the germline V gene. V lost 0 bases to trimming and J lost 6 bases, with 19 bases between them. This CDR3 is CASSLASTGYPVEQYF. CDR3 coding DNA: TGCGCCAGCAGCTTGGCCAGCACAGGATACCCCGTCGAGCAGTACTTC.

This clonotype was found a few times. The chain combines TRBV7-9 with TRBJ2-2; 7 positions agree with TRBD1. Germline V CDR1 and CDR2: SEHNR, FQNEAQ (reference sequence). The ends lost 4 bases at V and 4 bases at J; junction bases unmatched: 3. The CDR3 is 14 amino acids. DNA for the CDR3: TGTGCCAGCAGCTCACAGGGGCGCACCGGGGAGCTGTTTTTT. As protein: CASSSQGRTGELFF.

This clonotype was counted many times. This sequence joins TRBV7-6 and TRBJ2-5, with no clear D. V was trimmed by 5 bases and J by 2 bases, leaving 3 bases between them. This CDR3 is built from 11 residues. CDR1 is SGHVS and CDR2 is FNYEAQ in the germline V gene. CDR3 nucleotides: TGTGCCAGCAGCCCACAAGAGACCCAGTACTTC. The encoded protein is CASSPQETQYF.

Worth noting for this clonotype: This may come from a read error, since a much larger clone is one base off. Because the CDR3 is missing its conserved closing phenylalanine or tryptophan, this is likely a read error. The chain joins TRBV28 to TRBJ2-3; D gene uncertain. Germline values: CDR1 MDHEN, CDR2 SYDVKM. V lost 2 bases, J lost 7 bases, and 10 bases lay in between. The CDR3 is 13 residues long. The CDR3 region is CASSLPVRNTQYY. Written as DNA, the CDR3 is TGTGCCAGCAGTTTACCAGTACGGAATACGCAGTATTAT.

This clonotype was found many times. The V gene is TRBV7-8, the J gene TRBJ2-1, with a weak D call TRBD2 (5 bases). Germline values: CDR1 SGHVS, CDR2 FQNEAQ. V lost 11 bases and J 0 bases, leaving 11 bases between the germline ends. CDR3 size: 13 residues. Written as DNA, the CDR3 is TGTGCCTCCCGAGGGAGCTCCTACAATGAGCAGTTCTTC. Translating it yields CASRGSSYNEQFF. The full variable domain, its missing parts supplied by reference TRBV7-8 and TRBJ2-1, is GAGVSQSPRYKVAKRGQDVALRCDPISGHVSLFWYQQALGQGPEFLTYFQNEAQLDKSGLPSDRFFAERPEGSVSTLKIQRTQQEDSAVYLCASRGSSYNEQFFGPGTRLTVL.

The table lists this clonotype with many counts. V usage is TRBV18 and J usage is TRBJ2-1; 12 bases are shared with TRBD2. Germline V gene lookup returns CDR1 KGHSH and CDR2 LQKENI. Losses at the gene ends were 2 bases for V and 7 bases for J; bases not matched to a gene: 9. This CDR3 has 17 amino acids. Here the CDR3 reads CASSPSGTSGRNNEQFF. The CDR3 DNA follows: TGTGCCAGCTCACCATCGGGCACTAGCGGGAGGAATAATGAGCAGTTCTTC.